This record covers a single TCR beta chain. Its target is unknown. This specimen comes from a study of identifying expanded T cells in peripheral blood. Regarding the study as a whole: Clone count variance between roughly 2-week samples rose with total template count. About 1.3 clones differed between technical replicates, versus roughly 17 and 20 over time.

The assay was immunoSEQ multiplex PCR, and TCRdb's table has in-frame clones only and misses some. The sample lists some 97,000 clones; approximately 88% were seen once. No infections or other immune events were documented during collection. CDR1 SGHNT and CDR2 YYREEE come from the germline V gene (reference sequence). V was cut by 3 bases and J by 6 bases, with 18 bases left in between. The CDR3 runs 15 residues. The source material was blood. The chain joins TRBV5-4 to TRBJ1-2, with D maybe TRBD1 (5 bases). The TCR sequence derives from a person between 18 and 69 years old in good health. The CDR3 here is CASSSPGGGIDGYTF. CDR3 DNA sequence: TGTGCCAGCAGCTCCCCGGGGGGTGGTATAGATGGCTACACCTTC.